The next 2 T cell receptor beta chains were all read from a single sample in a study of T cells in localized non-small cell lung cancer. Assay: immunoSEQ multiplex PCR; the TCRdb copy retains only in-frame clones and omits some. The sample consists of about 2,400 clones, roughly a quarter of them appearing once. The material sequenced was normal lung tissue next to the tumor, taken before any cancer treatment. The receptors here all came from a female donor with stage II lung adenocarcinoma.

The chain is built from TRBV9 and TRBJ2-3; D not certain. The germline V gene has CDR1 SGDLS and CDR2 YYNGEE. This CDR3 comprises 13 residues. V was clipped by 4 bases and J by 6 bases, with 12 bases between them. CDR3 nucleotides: TGTGCCAGCAGCCCCTGGAACGGGGATACGCAGTATTTT. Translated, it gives CASSPWNGDTQYF.

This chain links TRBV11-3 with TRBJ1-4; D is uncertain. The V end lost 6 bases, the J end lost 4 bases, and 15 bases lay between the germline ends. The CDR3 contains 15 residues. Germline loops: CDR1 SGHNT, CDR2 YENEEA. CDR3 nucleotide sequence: TGTGCCAGCAGGGGAGGCACAGCCGTTAATGAAAAACTGTTTTTT. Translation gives CASRGGTAVNEKLFF.